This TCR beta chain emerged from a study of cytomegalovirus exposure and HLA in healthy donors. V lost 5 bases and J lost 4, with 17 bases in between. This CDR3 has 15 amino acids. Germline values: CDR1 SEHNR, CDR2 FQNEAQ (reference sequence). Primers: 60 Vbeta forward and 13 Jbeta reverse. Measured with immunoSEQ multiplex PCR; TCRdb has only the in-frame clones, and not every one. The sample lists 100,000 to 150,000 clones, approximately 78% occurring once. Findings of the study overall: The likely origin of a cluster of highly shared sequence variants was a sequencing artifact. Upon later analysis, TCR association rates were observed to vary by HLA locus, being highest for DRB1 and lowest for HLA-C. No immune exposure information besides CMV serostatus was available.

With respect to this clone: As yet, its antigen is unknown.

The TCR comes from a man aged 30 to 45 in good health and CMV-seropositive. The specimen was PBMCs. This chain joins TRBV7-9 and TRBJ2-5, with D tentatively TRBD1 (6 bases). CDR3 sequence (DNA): TGTGCCAGCAGCCCTCCCGCAGGGGAGAGAGAGACCCAGTACTTC. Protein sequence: CASSPPAGERETQYF.